In this sample, the clone carrying this T cell receptor beta chain turned up a few times. Its antigen is as yet unknown. MiXCR, applied by TCRdb to the 5' RACE reads, yields one record per CDR3 protein. The sample shows fewer than 550,000 distinct CDR3 sequences, roughly 15% of them seen only once. Unmatched junction bases numbered 5, after V lost 1 base and J lost 6 bases. The CDR3 is made up of 15 amino acids. The germline V gene has CDR1 SGHTA and CDR2 FQGTGA. The sample is drawn from a study of identical twins. The study's findings and limits: Reduced insertions were recorded for abundant cord blood beta clonotypes, with no such pattern in memory repertoires. The study found excess low generation probability among twin-shared out-of-frame alpha sequences. Out-of-frame beta chain sequences displayed weaker excess sharing between twins. Invariant cells of the MAIT and iNKT types might have partly distorted the zero-insertion analyses.

These data also featured in a second study, about yellow fever vaccine responses in identical twins.

The specimen was CD4+ T cells sorted from blood. This TCR was recovered from a woman in her late teens or twenties in good health. This rearrangement joins TRBV7-3 to TRBJ2-1; 8 bases fit TRBD2. CDR3 protein: CASSLNAAGGNEQFF. DNA of the CDR3: TGTGCCAGCAGCTTAAACGCGGCGGGGGGCAATGAGCAGTTCTTC.